This TCR beta chain was recovered during a study of Ad26.COV2.S vaccination and SARS-CoV-2 variants. Study-wide context: Of the COV1001 trial arms, the Ad26.COV2.S arm included the donor. Ad26.COV2.S shots went into the muscle once or twice, 56 days apart.

The study, taken as a whole, reports: TCR breadth and depth analyses may have underestimated total T cell responses. Vaccine recipients showed a spike-specific TCR breadth that was higher than in placebo recipients.

Treatment of the sample: 15 to 20 received Ad26.COV2.S at low or high dose, single or two shots; 5 received placebo; per-sample allocation not given. Day 63 following the first vaccine or placebo injection was when the samples were taken. J gave up 1 base and V 6 bases, and 17 bases lay outside the gene matches. Looked up from germline, CDR1 is SGHRS and CDR2 is YFSETQ. CDR3 length: 19 residues. Libraries were prepared by immunoSEQ multiplex PCR; TCRdb keeps only in-frame clonotypes and omits some of them. Found here are about 680,000 clones, about 90% of them singletons; the top ten hold around 1.5%. Comments on this clone: What it binds is not known.

The chain links TRBV5-1 to TRBJ2-4, with TRBD1 identical over 9 bases. The clonotype comes from a person aged 18-65 years who received the Ad26.COV2.S COVID-19 vaccine or a placebo. The specimen comprised peripheral blood, sampled in a trial of Ad26.COV2.S vaccine versus placebo. The CDR3 protein is CASTDLGQGVGGAKNIQYF. The CDR3 nucleotides read TGCGCCAGCACCGACTTGGGACAGGGAGTAGGTGGGGCCAAAAACATTCAGTACTTC.